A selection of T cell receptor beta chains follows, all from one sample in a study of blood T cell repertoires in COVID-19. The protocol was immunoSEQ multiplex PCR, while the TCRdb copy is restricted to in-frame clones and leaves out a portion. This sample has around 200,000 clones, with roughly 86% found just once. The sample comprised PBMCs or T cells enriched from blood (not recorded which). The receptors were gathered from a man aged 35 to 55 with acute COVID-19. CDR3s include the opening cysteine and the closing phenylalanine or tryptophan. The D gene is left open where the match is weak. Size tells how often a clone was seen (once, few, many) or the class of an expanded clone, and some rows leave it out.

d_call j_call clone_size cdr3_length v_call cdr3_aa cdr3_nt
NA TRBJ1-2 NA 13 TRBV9 CASSVTGFYGYTF TGTGCCAGCAGCGTAACCGGTTTCTATGGCTACACCTTC
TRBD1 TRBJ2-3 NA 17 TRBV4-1 CASSQVEGTGVPDTQYF TGCGCCAGCAGCCAAGTAGAAGGGACAGGGGTCCCAGATACGCAGTATTTT
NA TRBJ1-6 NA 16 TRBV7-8 CASSLTGSSYNSPLHF TGTGCCAGCAGCTTAACAGGGAGCTCCTATAATTCACCCCTCCACTTT
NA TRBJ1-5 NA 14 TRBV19 CASTLGGFGQPQHF TGTGCCAGTACCCTGGGGGGGTTCGGCCAGCCCCAGCATTTT
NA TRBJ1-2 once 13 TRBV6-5 CASSYSPDYGYTF TGTGCCAGCAGTTACAGCCCTGACTATGGCTACACCTTC
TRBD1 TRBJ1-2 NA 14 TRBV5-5 CASSLGQGELGYTF TGTGCCAGCAGCTTGGGACAGGGAGAACTTGGCTACACCTTC
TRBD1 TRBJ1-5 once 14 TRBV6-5 CASSQSGGGQPQHF TGTGCCAGCAGTCAGTCAGGGGGCGGGCAGCCCCAGCATTTT
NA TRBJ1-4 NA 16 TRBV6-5 CASSSGVGFGAGKLFF TGTGCCAGCAGTTCGGGGGTCGGATTTGGGGCAGGAAAACTGTTTTTT
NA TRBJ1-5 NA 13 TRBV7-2 CASSLATNQPQHF TGTGCCAGCAGCTTAGCGACAAATCAGCCCCAGCATTTT
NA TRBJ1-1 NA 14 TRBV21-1 CASSKRGQILEAFF TGTGCCAGCAGCAAAAGGGGACAGATATTAGAAGCTTTCTTT
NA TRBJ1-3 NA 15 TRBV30 CAWTKLSLGGNTIYF TGTGCCTGGACTAAACTAAGCCTGGGTGGAAACACCATATATTTT
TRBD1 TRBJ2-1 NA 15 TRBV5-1 CASSWGQGNYNEQFF TGCGCCAGCAGCTGGGGACAGGGGAACTACAATGAGCAGTTCTTC
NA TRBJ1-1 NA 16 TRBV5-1 CASSSSPSLSRTEAFF TGCGCCAGCAGCTCCAGCCCCTCCCTTTCTAGGACTGAAGCTTTCTTT
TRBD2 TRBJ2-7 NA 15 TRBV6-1 CASSEVAGPSYEQYF TGTGCCAGCAGTGAGGTAGCGGGCCCCAGCTACGAGCAGTACTTC
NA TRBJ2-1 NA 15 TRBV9 CASSPQQGTYNEQFF TGTGCCAGCAGCCCCCAACAGGGCACCTACAATGAGCAGTTCTTC
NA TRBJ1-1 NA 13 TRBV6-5 CASSYPGNTEAFF TGTGCCAGCAGTTACCCAGGGAACACTGAAGCTTTCTTT
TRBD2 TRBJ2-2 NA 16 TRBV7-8 CASSPIAGTNTGELFF TGTGCCAGCAGCCCTATAGCGGGAACGAACACCGGGGAGCTGTTTTTT
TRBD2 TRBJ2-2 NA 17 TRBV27 CASSLGSPSGTTGELFF TGTGCCAGCAGTTTAGGCTCCCCTAGCGGAACCACCGGGGAGCTGTTTTTT
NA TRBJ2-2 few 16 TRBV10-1 CASSENGRGPTGELFF TGCGCCAGCAGTGAGAACGGGCGAGGGCCGACCGGGGAGCTGTTTTTT
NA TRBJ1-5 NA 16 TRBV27 CASSPGLGRGGQPQHF TGTGCCAGCAGCCCTGGACTGGGGAGGGGCGGTCAGCCCCAGCATTTT
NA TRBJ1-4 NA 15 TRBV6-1 CASSEAAGLKEKLFF TGTGCCAGCAGTGAAGCGGCAGGATTAAAAGAAAAACTGTTTTTT
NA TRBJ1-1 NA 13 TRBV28 CASSVTGRTEAFF TGTGCCAGCAGTGTGACGGGTCGCACTGAAGCTTTCTTT
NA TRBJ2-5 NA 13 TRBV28 CASRVTVRETQYF TGTGCCAGCAGGGTGACAGTCCGGGAGACCCAGTACTTC
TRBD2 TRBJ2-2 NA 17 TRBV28 CALAPPLAGGNTGELFF TGTGCCCTCGCCCCCCCCCTAGCGGGAGGGAACACCGGGGAGCTGTTTTTT
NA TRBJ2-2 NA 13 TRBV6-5 CASLTGSTGELFF TGTGCCAGCCTTACAGGCTCGACCGGGGAGCTGTTTTTT
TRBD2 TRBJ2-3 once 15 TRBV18 CASSPRTSGEDTQYF TGTGCCAGCTCACCTCGGACTAGCGGGGAAGATACGCAGTATTTT
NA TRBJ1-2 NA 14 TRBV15 CATSSFSVFYGYTF TGTGCCACCAGCAGCTTTTCAGTCTTCTATGGCTACACCTTC
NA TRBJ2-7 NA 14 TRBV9 CASSGVADRYEQYF TGTGCCAGCAGCGGGGTAGCGGACCGCTACGAGCAGTACTTC
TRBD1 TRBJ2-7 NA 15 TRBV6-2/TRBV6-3 CASSRLSAQGYEQYF TGTGCCAGCAGTAGGTTATCCGCACAGGGGTACGAGCAGTACTTC
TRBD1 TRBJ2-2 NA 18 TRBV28 CASSRSGRGLTRAGELFF TGTGCCAGCAGTCGCAGCGGCAGGGGGCTAACTAGAGCCGGGGAGCTGTTTTTT
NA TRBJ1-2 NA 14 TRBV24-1 CATPTPGVDYGYTF TGTGCCACCCCCACCCCGGGGGTAGACTATGGCTACACCTTC
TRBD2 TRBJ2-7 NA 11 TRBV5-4 CASSFEREKHF TGTGCCAGCAGCTTCGAGCGGGAGAAGCACTTC
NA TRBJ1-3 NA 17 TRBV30 CAWRNSGTPRFGNTIYF TGTGCCTGGAGGAATTCCGGGACTCCACGGTTTGGAAACACCATATATTTT
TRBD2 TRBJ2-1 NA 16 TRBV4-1 CASSPRLAGARSEQFF TGCGCCAGCAGCCCAAGGCTAGCGGGAGCTCGAAGTGAGCAGTTCTTC
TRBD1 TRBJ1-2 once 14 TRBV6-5 CASGNKGALYGYTF TGTGCCAGCGGTAATAAGGGGGCCCTATATGGCTACACCTTC
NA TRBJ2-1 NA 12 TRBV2 CASSPLYVEQFF TGTGCCAGCAGTCCCCTCTACGTTGAGCAGTTCTTC
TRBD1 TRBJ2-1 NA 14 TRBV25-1 CASGRQGARNEQFF TGTGCCAGCGGGAGGCAGGGGGCGCGCAATGAGCAGTTCTTC
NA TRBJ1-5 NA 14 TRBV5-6 CASSSGANNQPQHF TGTGCCAGCAGTTCGGGAGCCAACAATCAGCCCCAGCATTTT
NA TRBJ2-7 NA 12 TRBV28 CASSLLDYEQYF TGTGCCAGCAGTCTGCTAGACTACGAGCAGTACTTC
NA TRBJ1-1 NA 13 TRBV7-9 CASSFQVNTEAFF TGTGCCAGCAGCTTCCAGGTGAACACTGAAGCTTTCTTT
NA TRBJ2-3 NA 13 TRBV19 CASSIGLADTQYF TGTGCCAGTAGTATAGGCCTAGCAGATACGCAGTATTTT
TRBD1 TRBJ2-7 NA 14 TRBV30 CACKLQGSAYEQYF TGTGCCTGCAAGTTACAGGGGTCCGCCTACGAGCAGTACTTC
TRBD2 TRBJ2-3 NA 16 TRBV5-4 CASSLDSGRSTDTQYF TGTGCCAGCAGCTTGGATAGCGGGAGGAGCACAGATACGCAGTATTTT
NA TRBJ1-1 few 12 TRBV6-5 CASLRQTSEAFF TGTGCCAGCTTGAGGCAGACTTCGGAAGCTTTCTTT
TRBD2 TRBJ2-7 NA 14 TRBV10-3 CAISESLAGVEQYF TGTGCCATCAGTGAGTCCCTAGCGGGAGTTGAGCAGTACTTC
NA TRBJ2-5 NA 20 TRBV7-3 CASSLVSSVWELFGQETQYF TGTGCCAGCAGCTTGGTCTCCTCAGTTTGGGAGCTCTTTGGCCAAGAGACCCAGTACTTC
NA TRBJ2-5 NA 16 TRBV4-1 CASSQMSGGPGETQYF TGCGCCAGCAGCCAAATGTCCGGGGGTCCCGGGGAGACCCAGTACTTC
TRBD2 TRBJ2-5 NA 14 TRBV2 CARQGLASQETQYF TGTGCCAGACAGGGACTAGCGAGCCAAGAGACCCAGTACTTC
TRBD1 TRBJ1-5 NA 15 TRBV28 CASSFSTGRNQPQHF TGTGCCAGCAGTTTTTCGACAGGGCGCAATCAGCCCCAGCATTTT
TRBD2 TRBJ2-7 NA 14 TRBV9 CASSVQAGDYEQYF TGTGCCAGCAGCGTTCAGGCGGGAGACTACGAGCAGTACTTC
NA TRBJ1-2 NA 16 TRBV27 CASSPKGGTGNYGYTF TGTGCCAGCAGCCCCAAGGGAGGGACGGGTAACTATGGCTACACCTTC
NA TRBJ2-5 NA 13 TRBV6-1 CASSEDPRETQYF TGTGCCAGCAGTGAAGATCCGAGGGAGACCCAGTACTTC
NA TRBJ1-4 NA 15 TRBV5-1 CASSLERGVSEKLFF TGCGCCAGCAGCTTGGAAAGGGGTGTGTCTGAAAAACTGTTTTTT
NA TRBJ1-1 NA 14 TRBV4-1 CASSRWGAGTEAFF TGCGCCAGCAGCCGCTGGGGAGCGGGCACTGAAGCTTTCTTT
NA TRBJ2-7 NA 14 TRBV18 CASSPSGGAYEQYF TGTGCCAGCTCACCAAGTGGAGGGGCCTACGAGCAGTACTTC
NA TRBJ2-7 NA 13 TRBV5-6 CASSLGSTYEQYF TGTGCCAGCAGCTTGGGCAGTACCTACGAGCAGTACTTC
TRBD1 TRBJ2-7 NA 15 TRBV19 CASSRRQGVSYEQYF TGTGCCAGTAGTAGGCGGCAGGGGGTCTCCTACGAGCAGTACTTC
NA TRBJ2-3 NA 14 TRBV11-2 CASSLYRNTDTQYF TGTGCCAGCAGCTTATACAGGAACACAGATACGCAGTATTTT
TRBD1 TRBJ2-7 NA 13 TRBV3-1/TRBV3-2 CASSRGDRGIHYF TGTGCCAGCAGCCGCGGGGACAGGGGGATCCACTACTTC
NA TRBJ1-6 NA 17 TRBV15 CATSRDGTSSYNSPLHF TGTGCCACCAGCAGAGACGGGACAAGCTCCTATAATTCACCCCTCCACTTT